This TCR beta chain was profiled in a study of T-cell memory formation after mild COVID-19. Study as a whole: Largely, TCR clusters stayed within a single donor.

The 5'RACE method, run with constant-segment primers, produced TCR alpha and TCR beta cDNA libraries (carrying sample barcodes and UMIs). TCRdb re-called the 5' RACE reads with MiXCR, one entry per CDR3 protein. The sample holds 250,000 to 350,000 distinct CDR3 sequences, less than 20% seen once. CDR1 and CDR2 (germline): DFQATT, SNEGSKA (reference sequence). The CDR3 is 13 amino acids. V lost 5 bases, J lost 5 bases, and 15 bases lay in between. The sequence derives from a man aged 18 to 30 who had mild COVID-19 (a few samples of this study predate the infection). Cell type and time point are not known. The chain recombines TRBV20-1 with TRBJ1-2; D may be TRBD1 (5 bases). Source material: PBMCs or a T cell subset sorted from them (not recorded which). This CDR3 is CSASGPSSYGYTF. For the CDR3, the DNA is TGCAGTGCTTCGGGGCCCTCTTCATATGGCTACACCTTC.